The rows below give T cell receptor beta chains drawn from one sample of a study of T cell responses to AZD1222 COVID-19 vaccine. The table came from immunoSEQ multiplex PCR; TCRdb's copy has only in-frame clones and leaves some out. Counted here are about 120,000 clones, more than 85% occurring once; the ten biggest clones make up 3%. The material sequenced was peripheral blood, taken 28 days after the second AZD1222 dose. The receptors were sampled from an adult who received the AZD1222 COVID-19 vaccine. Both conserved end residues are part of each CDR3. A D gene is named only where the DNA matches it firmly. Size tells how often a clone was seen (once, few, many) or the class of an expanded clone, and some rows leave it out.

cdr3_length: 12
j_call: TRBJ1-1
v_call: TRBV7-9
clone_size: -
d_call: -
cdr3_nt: TGTGCCAGCGGCCCGGTGAACACTGAAGCTTTCTTT
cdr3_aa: CASGPVNTEAFF

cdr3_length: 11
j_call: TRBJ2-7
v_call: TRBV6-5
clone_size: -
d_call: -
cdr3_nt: TGTGCCAGCAGTCAGACAGAACGTCAGTACTTC
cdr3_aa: CASSQTERQYF

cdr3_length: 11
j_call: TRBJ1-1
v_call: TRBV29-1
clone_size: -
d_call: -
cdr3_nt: TGCAGCGTTGAAGATCGGACAGAAGCTTTCTTT
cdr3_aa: CSVEDRTEAFF

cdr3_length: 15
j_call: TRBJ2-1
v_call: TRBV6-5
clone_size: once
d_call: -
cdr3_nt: TGTGCCAGCAAGCCCGGGGGAACCCTTTTCGGTGAGCAGTTCTTC
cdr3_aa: CASKPGGTLFGEQFF

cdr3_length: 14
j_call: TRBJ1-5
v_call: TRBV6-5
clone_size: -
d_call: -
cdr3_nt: TGTGCCAGCAGTTCGGGACGGAACAATCAGCCCCAGCATTTT
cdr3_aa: CASSSGRNNQPQHF

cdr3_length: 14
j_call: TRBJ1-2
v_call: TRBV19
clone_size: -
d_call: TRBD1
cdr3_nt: TGTGCCAGTCGGAGGACAGGGGATGAAGCTGGCTACACCTTC
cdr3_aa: CASRRTGDEAGYTF

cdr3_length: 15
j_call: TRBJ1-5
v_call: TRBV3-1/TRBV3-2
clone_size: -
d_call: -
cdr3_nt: TGTGCCAGCAGCCAATGGGCGTATAGCAATCAGCCCCAGCATTTT
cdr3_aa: CASSQWAYSNQPQHF

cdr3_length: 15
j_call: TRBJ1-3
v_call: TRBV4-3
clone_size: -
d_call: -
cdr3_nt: TGCGCCAGCAGCCAAGACTCCATGGTCAGAAACACCATATATTTT
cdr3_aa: CASSQDSMVRNTIYF

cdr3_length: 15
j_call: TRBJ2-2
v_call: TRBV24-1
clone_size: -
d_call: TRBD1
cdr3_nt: TGTGCCACCAGCAAGGGACAGGGTAGAAACGGGGAGCTGTTTTTT
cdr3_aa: CATSKGQGRNGELFF

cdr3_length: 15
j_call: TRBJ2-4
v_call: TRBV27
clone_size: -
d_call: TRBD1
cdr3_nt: TGTGCCAGCAGCGGTTACGGGACAGGGGAAAACATTCAGTACTTC
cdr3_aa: CASSGYGTGENIQYF

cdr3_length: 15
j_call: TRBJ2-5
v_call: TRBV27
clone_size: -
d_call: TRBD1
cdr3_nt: TGTGCCAGCAGTCCCGGACAGGGGCTCCAAGAGACCCAGTACTTC
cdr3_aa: CASSPGQGLQETQYF

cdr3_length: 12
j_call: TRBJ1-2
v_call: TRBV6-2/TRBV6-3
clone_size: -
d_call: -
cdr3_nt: TGTGCCAGCAGTAATGGGGCCTATGGCTACACCTTC
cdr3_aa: CASSNGAYGYTF

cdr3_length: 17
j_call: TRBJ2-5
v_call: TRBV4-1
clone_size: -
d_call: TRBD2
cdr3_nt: TGCGCCAGCAGCCAATCGACTAGCGGGGTGGGTGGGGAGACCCAGTACTTC
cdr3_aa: CASSQSTSGVGGETQYF

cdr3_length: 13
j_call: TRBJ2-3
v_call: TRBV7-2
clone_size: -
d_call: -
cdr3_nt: TGTGCCAGCAGCGGACAGTACTCAGATACGCAGTATTTT
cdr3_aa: CASSGQYSDTQYF

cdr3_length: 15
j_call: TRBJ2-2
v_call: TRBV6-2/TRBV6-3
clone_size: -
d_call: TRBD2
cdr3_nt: TGTGCCAGCAGTTCGAGGACTAGCGATACCGGGGAGCTGTTTTTT
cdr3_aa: CASSSRTSDTGELFF

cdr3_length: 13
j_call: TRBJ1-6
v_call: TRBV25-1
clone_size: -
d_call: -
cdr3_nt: TGTGCCAGCAGTGAGTACCGGAATTCACCCCTCCACTTT
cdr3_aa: CASSEYRNSPLHF

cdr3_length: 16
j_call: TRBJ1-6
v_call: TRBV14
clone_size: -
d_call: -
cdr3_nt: TGTGCCAGCAGCCAGACCGGGACAACGGGTCTGGGACCCCTCCACTTT
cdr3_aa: CASSQTGTTGLGPLHF

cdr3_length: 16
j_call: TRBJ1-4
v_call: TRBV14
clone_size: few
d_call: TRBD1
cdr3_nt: TGTGCCAGCAGCCAAGAACAGGGGCTCCGAGGGGAAAAACTGTTTTTT
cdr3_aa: CASSQEQGLRGEKLFF

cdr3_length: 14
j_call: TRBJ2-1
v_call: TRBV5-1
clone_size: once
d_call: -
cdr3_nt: TGCGCCAGCAGAGAGGCCACGGAGGTGAATGAGCAGTTCTTC
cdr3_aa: CASREATEVNEQFF

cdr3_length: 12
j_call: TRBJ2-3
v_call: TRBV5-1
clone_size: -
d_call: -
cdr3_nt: TGCGCCAGCAGCTCGGGCACAGATACGCAGTATTTT
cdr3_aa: CASSSGTDTQYF